Presented here are 9 T cell receptor beta chains from one specimen sequenced in a study of cytomegalovirus exposure and HLA in healthy donors. The data were produced by immunoSEQ multiplex PCR, yet TCRdb's version contains in-frame clones alone and is incomplete. This sample has some 260,000 clones, with approximately 84% found just once. Sequenced: PBMCs. The receptor set was obtained from a man younger than 35 in good health and CMV-seropositive.

The gene calls are TRBV5-1 and TRBJ1-2, with 8 bases fitting TRBD1. CDR1 is SGHRS, CDR2 YFSETQ, per germline. The CDR3 consists of 14 residues. Trimming took 4 bases from V and 6 from J; bases not matched to a gene: 8. The CDR3 is CASSTLTGVHGYTF. In DNA form, the CDR3 reads TGCGCCAGCAGCACCTTGACAGGGGTTCATGGCTACACCTTC.

The CDR3 coding sequence is TGTGCCAGCAGTTTATTCGGTTCACTGGGCAGGGTTAAGGATGAAAAACTGTTTTTT. Translation gives CASSLFGSLGRVKDEKLFF. This chain links TRBV27 with TRBJ1-4, with D possibly being TRBD1 (5 bases). CDR1 and CDR2 (germline): MNHEY, SMNVEV (reference sequence). V lost 1 base, J lost 6 bases, and 24 bases lay in between. The CDR3 is made up of 19 amino acids.

The V and J genes are TRBV29-1 and TRBJ2-7; D gene ambiguous. The CDR3 has 13 residues. The germline V gene encodes CDR1 SQVTM and CDR2 ANQGSEA. Trimming left V 4 bases short and J 0 bases short, with 10 bases between. The CDR3 nucleotides are TGCAGCGTTGTACGGCCCCTCTCCTACGAGCAGTACTTC. Protein sequence: CSVVRPLSYEQYF.

The sample holds one count of this clone. The V gene is TRBV27, the J gene TRBJ2-1; 8 bases align to TRBD2. V was pared by 2 bases and J by 6 bases, with 9 bases of the junction left unmatched. CDR1 and CDR2 from the germline V gene are MNHEY and SMNVEV (reference sequence). The CDR3 loop spans 16 amino acids. The CDR3 here is CASSLTPRRGVNEQFF. The CDR3 nucleotides read TGTGCCAGCAGTTTAACCCCGCGGCGGGGGGTCAATGAGCAGTTCTTC.

This clone appeared a few times. The gene calls are TRBV4-1 and TRBJ2-2, with TRBD2 matching 11 bases. The CDR3 sequence is 15 residues long. Germline V lookup: CDR1 MGHRA, CDR2 YSYEKL. The ends lost 4 bases at V and 4 bases at J; junction bases unmatched: 2. For the CDR3, the DNA is TGCGCCAGCAGCCGAGGACTAGCGGGCACCGGGGAGCTGTTTTTT. Amino acid sequence: CASSRGLAGTGELFF.

The sample holds one count of this clone. This sequence joins TRBV2 and TRBJ1-4; D remains ambiguous. Germline loops: CDR1 SNHLY, CDR2 FYNNEI. The CDR3 has 16 amino acids. V was pared by 0 bases and J by 7 bases, with 15 bases between. The CDR3, as DNA: TGTGCCAGCAGTGAAGCCCCTCAGGCGTTGGGTGAAAAACTGTTTTTT. It translates to CASSEAPQALGEKLFF.

In this sample, this clone turned up once. V is TRBV6-5 and J is TRBJ2-3; the match to TRBD2 covers 12 bases. The CDR3 extends over 16 amino acids. J gave up 7 bases and V 2 bases, and 7 bases lay outside the gene matches. The germline V gene encodes CDR1 MNHEY and CDR2 SVGAGI. CDR3 bases: TGTGCCAGCAGTTACCCGACTAGCGGGAGTGGGTATACGCAGTATTTT. It codes for CASSYPTSGSGYTQYF.

The chain joins TRBV4-3 to TRBJ2-1; 9 nucleotides line up with TRBD2. The CDR3 has 16 amino acids. V lost 3 bases to trimming and J lost 0 bases; unmatched junction nucleotides: 3. From germline, CDR1 is LGHNA and CDR2 YSLEER. The CDR3 loop reads CASSHRLADSYNEQFF. The CDR3 bases are TGCGCCAGCAGCCATCGACTAGCGGACTCCTACAATGAGCAGTTCTTC.

The chain employs TRBV6-1 and TRBJ1-5; D unresolved. V dropped 2 bases and J dropped 4 bases, with 6 bases sitting between them. The CDR3 length is 13 residues. Per germline, CDR1 MNHNS and CDR2 SASEGT. The CDR3 loop reads CASSETRNQPQHF. The CDR3 nucleotides read TGTGCCAGCAGTGAAACGCGAAATCAGCCCCAGCATTTT.